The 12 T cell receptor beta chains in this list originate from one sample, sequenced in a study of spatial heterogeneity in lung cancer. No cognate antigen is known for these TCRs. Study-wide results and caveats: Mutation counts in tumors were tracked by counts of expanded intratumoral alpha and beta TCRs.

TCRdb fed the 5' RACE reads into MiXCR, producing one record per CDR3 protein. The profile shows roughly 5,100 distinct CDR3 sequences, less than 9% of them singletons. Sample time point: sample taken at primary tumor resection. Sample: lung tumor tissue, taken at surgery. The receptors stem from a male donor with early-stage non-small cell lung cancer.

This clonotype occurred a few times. The CDR3 protein is CASSLGELYGYTF. CDR3 coding DNA: TGTGCCAGCAGTTTAGGGGAGTTGTATGGCTACACCTTC. The rearrangement joins TRBV12-3 or TRBV12-4 to TRBJ1-2; D ambiguous. Trimming removed 1 base from V and 5 bases from J, with 8 bases in between. CDR3 length: 13 residues.

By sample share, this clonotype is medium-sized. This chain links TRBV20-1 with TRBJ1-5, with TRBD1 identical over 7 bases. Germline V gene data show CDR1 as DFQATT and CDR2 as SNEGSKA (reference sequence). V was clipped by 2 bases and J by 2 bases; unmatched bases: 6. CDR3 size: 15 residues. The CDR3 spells CSARRTGWGNQPQHF. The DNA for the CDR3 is TGCAGTGCTAGAAGGACAGGCTGGGGCAATCAGCCCCAGCATTTT.

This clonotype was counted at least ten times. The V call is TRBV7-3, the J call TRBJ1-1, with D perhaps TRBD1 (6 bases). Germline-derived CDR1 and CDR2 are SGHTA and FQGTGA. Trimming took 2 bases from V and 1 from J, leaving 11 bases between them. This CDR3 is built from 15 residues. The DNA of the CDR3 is TGTGCCAGCAGCTTACTAGGCAGGGGGAACACTGAAGCTTTCTTT. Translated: CASSLLGRGNTEAFF. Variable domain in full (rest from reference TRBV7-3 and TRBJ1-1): GAGVSQTPSNKVTEKGKYVELRCDPISGHTALYWYRQSLGQGPEFLIYFQGTGAADDSGLPNDRFFAVRPEGSVSTLKIQRTERGDSAVYLCASSLLGRGNTEAFFGQGTRLTVV.

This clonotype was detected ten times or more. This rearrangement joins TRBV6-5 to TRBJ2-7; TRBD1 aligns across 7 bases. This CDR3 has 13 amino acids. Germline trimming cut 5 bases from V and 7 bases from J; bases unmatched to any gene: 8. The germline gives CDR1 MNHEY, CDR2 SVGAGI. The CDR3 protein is CASSQTGSMEQYF. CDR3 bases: TGTGCCAGCAGTCAGACAGGGTCGATGGAGCAGTACTTC.

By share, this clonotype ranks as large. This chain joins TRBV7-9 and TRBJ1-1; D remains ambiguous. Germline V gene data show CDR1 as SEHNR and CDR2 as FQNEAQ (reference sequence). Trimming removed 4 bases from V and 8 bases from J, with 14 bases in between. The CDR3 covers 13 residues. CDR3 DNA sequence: TGTGCCAGCAGCTCCAAGACTGCGTTCGAAGCTTTCTTT. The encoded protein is CASSSKTAFEAFF.

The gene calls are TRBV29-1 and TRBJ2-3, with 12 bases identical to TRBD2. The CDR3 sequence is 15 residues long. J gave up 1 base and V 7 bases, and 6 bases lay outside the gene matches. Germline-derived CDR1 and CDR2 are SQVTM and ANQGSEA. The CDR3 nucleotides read TGCAGCGCCCAAGGACTAGCGGGACGCACAGATACGCAGTATTTT. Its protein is CSAQGLAGRTDTQYF.

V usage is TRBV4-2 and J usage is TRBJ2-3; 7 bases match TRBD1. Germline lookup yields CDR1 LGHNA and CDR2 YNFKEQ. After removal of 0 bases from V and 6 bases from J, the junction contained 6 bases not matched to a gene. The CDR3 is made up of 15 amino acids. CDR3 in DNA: TGTGCCAGCAGCCAAGACCACAGGGGTAGGGATACGCAGTATTTT. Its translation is CASSQDHRGRDTQYF.

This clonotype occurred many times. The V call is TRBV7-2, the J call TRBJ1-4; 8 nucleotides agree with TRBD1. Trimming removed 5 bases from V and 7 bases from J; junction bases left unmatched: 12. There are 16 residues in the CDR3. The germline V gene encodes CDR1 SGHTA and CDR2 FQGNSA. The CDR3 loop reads CASSPQSGTGGEKLFF. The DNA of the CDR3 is TGTGCCAGCAGCCCGCAATCCGGGACAGGTGGTGAAAAACTGTTTTTT.

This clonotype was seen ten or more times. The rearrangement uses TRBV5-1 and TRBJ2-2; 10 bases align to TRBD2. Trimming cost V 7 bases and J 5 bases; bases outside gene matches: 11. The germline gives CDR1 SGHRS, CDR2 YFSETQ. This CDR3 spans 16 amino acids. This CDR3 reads CASSHDLAGDTGELFF. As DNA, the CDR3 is TGCGCCAGCTCCCATGACCTAGCGGGAGATACCGGGGAGCTGTTTTTT. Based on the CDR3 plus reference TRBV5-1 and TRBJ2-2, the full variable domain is KAGVTQTPRYLIKTRGQQVTLSCSPISGHRSVSWYQQTPGQGLQFLFEYFSETQRNKGNFPGRFSGRQFSNSRSEMNVSTLELGDSALYLCASSHDLAGDTGELFFGEGSRLTVL.

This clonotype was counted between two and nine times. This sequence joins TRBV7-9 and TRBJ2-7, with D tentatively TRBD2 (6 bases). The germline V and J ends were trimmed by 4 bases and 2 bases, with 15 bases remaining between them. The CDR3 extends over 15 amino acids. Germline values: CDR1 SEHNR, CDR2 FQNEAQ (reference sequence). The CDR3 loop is CASSSRIGSTYEQYF. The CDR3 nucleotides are TGTGCCAGCAGCTCGAGAATCGGGAGTACCTACGAGCAGTACTTC.

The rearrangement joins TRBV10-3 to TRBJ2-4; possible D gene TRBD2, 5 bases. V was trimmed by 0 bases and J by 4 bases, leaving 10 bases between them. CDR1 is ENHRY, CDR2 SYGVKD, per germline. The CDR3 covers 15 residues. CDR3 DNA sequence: TGTGCCATCAGTGAGTCTAGGTCGGGGAAAAACATTCAGTACTTC. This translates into CAISESRSGKNIQYF.

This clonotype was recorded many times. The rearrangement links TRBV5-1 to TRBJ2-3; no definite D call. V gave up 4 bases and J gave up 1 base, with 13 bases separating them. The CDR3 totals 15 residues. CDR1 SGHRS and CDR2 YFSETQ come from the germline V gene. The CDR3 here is CASSHRRSRTDTQYF. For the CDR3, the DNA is TGCGCCAGCAGCCACCGGCGCAGCCGCACAGATACGCAGTATTTT.